Included here is one TCR beta chain sequence, with context. The sample is drawn from a study of blood T cell repertoires in COVID-19. Overall study context: Samples taken during acute and convalescent COVID-19 were collected in the United States, Italy and Spain. Sources were T cells, B-cell-depleted T cells, or PBMCs; the material itself was cDNA or gDNA.

How the authors handled the data: Amplification with reference gene primers provided the estimates of nucleated cell counts. Measured with immunoSEQ multiplex PCR; TCRdb has only the in-frame clones, and not every one. D and trimming come from the DNA, and the V and J calls and clone size come from that table. The data show approximately 82,000 clones, more than 85% seen once. CDR3 length: 11 residues. The ends were cut back, 9 bases at V and 2 bases at J, with 6 bases in the middle. Germline V gene data show CDR1 as KGHDR and CDR2 as SFDVKD. V gene TRBV24-1 combines with J gene TRBJ1-1; D gene ambiguous. The sequencing input was peripheral blood. The TCR originated in a man aged 65 to 85 with active or convalescent COVID-19. The CDR3 sequence: CATESNTEAFF. The CDR3 DNA reads as TGTGCCACCGAGTCAAACACTGAAGCTTTCTTT.